This T cell receptor beta chain was identified in a study of CD8+ T cells in alopecia areata. Study-wide context: Those patients who were treated received oral tofacitinib, which was given at 5 to 10 mg twice daily for moderate-to-severe alopecia areata. Scoring treated patients' severity relied on the percentage of scalp area affected. Study-level findings and limits: Lesional scalp, especially alopecia totalis/universalis, showed higher clonality than normal scalp. Scalp clonality, together with expanded CD8+ clones among the top 100, fell significantly with tofacitinib.

The V and J ends lost 1 base and 2 bases respectively, with 15 bases between them. Germline V gives CDR1 LNHDA, CDR2 SQIVND (reference sequence). This CDR3 contains 17 residues. Treatment reported: oral pan-JAK inhibitor, 5-10 mg twice daily. This clone came up many times. Its specificity is unknown. cDNA reverse transcribed from extracted RNA served as the sequencing template. Assay: immunoSEQ multiplex PCR; the TCRdb copy retains only in-frame clones and omits some. The sample has a few hundred thousand clones, under 40% seen once. The rearrangement links TRBV19 to TRBJ2-1; D gene ambiguous. The clonotype was recovered from a human donor with alopecia areata. This specimen consisted of CD4+ T cells sorted from blood, obtained between weeks 30 and 35, from a patient treated with tofacitinib. CDR3 sequence (DNA): TGTGCCAGTAGTATAGGCCTGAATTTTGCAACCTACAATGAGCAGTTCTTC. Translating it yields CASSIGLNFATYNEQFF. The whole variable domain, filled in from reference TRBV19 and TRBJ2-1, reads DGGITQSPKYLFRKEGQNVTLSCEQNLNHDAMYWYRQDPGQGLRLIYYSQIVNDFQKGDIAEGYSVSREKKESFPLTVTSAQKNPTAFYLCASSIGLNFATYNEQFFGPGTRLTVL.